This T cell receptor beta chain was captured by sequencing in a study of shared clonotypes between healthy human individuals. Whole-study context: CD8 memory received one plate per donor, CD8 naive two, CD4 memory three and CD4 naive three.

This clone was detected once. Researchers ran the assay at a deep level. Sequencing used immunoSEQ multiplex PCR; TCRdb keeps in-frame clones, though not all of them. In the table there are about 990,000 clones, around 78% of which are singletons. CD4+ cells were split into CD45RA+ naive and CD45RA-negative memory subsets. Germline assignment: CDR1 ENHRY and CDR2 SYGVKD. This CDR3 spans 12 amino acids. The receptor comes from a man between 18 and 35 years old in good health. Some clones in this sample may be carry-over from other donors' samples. This chain links TRBV10-3 with TRBJ2-5, with no clear D. The end of the DNA is better explained by TRBJ2-7, so the J call may be wrong. Sequenced sample: memory CD4+ T cells from PBMCs. Subset reported: CD45RA-negative fraction. CDR3 amino acids: CAISDGIYEQYF. The CDR3 DNA follows: TGTGCCATCAGTGATGGCATCTACGAGCAGTACTTC.